These T cell receptor beta chains were read from a single sample in a study of siplizumab effects on memory and regulatory T cells. Measured with immunoSEQ multiplex PCR; TCRdb has only the in-frame clones, and not every one. Seen here are over 100,000 clones, 90% to 95% observed once, and the top ten hold around 0.75%. Input material: Tregs sorted from blood. Receptors were obtained from a human donor in good health. Each CDR3 is given with its conserved first and last residue. A D gene is named only where the DNA matches it firmly. Size is stated for part of the rows, as once, few or many counts, or as a class when the clone is expanded.

V gene: TRBV6-4; J gene: TRBJ2-5; D gene: TRBD1; clone size: -; CDR3 length: 15; CDR3 protein: CASSRTGGDQETQYF; CDR3 DNA: TGTGCCAGCAGTCGGACAGGGGGAGACCAAGAGACCCAGTACTTC
V gene: TRBV5-1; J gene: TRBJ1-2; D gene: -; clone size: few; CDR3 length: 13; CDR3 protein: CASSLDQTDGYTF; CDR3 DNA: TGCGCCAGCAGCTTGGACCAGACTGATGGCTACACCTTC
V gene: TRBV19; J gene: TRBJ2-3; D gene: -; clone size: few; CDR3 length: 14; CDR3 protein: CASSIEQGLDTQYF; CDR3 DNA: TGTGCCAGTAGTATAGAACAGGGACTGGATACGCAGTATTTT
V gene: TRBV10-2; J gene: TRBJ2-6; D gene: -; clone size: -; CDR3 length: 14; CDR3 protein: CASRGSSGANVLTF; CDR3 DNA: TGCGCCAGCAGGGGTTCCTCTGGGGCCAACGTCCTGACTTTC
V gene: TRBV6-5; J gene: TRBJ1-5; D gene: TRBD1; clone size: once; CDR3 length: 13; CDR3 protein: CASSNRGGQPQHF; CDR3 DNA: TGTGCCAGCAGTAACAGGGGGGGCCAGCCCCAGCATTTT
V gene: TRBV15; J gene: TRBJ2-7; D gene: TRBD1; clone size: -; CDR3 length: 13; CDR3 protein: CATSRDRPDEQYF; CDR3 DNA: TGTGCCACCAGCAGGGACAGGCCGGACGAGCAGTACTTC
V gene: TRBV4-1; J gene: TRBJ1-5; D gene: TRBD1; clone size: -; CDR3 length: 15; CDR3 protein: CASAWNRGSNQPQHF; CDR3 DNA: TGCGCCAGCGCGTGGAACAGGGGAAGCAATCAGCCCCAGCATTTT
V gene: TRBV14; J gene: TRBJ2-7; D gene: -; clone size: -; CDR3 length: 15; CDR3 protein: CASSQERGEPYEQYF; CDR3 DNA: TGTGCCAGCAGCCAAGAGAGAGGGGAGCCCTACGAGCAGTACTTC
V gene: TRBV9; J gene: TRBJ2-1; D gene: -; clone size: -; CDR3 length: 14; CDR3 protein: CASSRTSLYNEQFF; CDR3 DNA: TGTGCCAGCAGCAGAACTAGCTTGTACAATGAGCAGTTCTTC
V gene: TRBV19; J gene: TRBJ2-2; D gene: TRBD1; clone size: -; CDR3 length: 15; CDR3 protein: CASSTGTAPFGELFF; CDR3 DNA: TGTGCCAGTAGTACCGGGACAGCACCTTTTGGGGAGCTGTTTTTT
V gene: TRBV12-5; J gene: TRBJ1-2; D gene: -; clone size: -; CDR3 length: 13; CDR3 protein: CASGRTDVHGYTF; CDR3 DNA: TGTGCTAGTGGTAGGACGGACGTTCATGGCTACACCTTC
V gene: TRBV18; J gene: TRBJ2-5; D gene: TRBD2; clone size: -; CDR3 length: 20; CDR3 protein: CASSHGLGLAGATNQETQYF; CDR3 DNA: TGTGCCAGCTCACATGGTTTAGGACTAGCGGGCGCTACTAATCAAGAGACCCAGTACTTC
V gene: TRBV4-1; J gene: TRBJ2-7; D gene: TRBD2; clone size: -; CDR3 length: 16; CDR3 protein: CASSQDGLAGIYEQYF; CDR3 DNA: TGCGCCAGCAGCCAAGATGGGTTAGCGGGCATTTACGAGCAGTACTTC
V gene: TRBV7-9; J gene: TRBJ1-2; D gene: -; clone size: -; CDR3 length: 14; CDR3 protein: CASSHRRGDGGYTF; CDR3 DNA: TGTGCCAGCAGCCATCGCAGGGGAGACGGTGGCTACACCTTC
V gene: TRBV9; J gene: TRBJ2-7; D gene: -; clone size: -; CDR3 length: 15; CDR3 protein: CASSVVPDSSYEQYF; CDR3 DNA: TGTGCCAGCAGCGTAGTCCCCGACAGCTCCTACGAGCAGTACTTC
V gene: TRBV6-1; J gene: TRBJ2-7; D gene: TRBD2; clone size: -; CDR3 length: 14; CDR3 protein: CASSEGTSNDEQYF; CDR3 DNA: TGTGCCAGCAGTGAAGGGACTAGTAACGACGAGCAGTACTTC
V gene: TRBV4-1; J gene: TRBJ1-3; D gene: -; clone size: -; CDR3 length: 14; CDR3 protein: CASSLTGSGNTIYF; CDR3 DNA: TGCGCCAGCAGCCTTACAGGCTCTGGAAACACCATATATTTT
V gene: TRBV11-2; J gene: TRBJ2-5; D gene: -; clone size: -; CDR3 length: 15; CDR3 protein: CASSLDLRERETQYF; CDR3 DNA: TGTGCCAGCAGCTTAGATTTGAGGGAGAGGGAGACCCAGTACTTC
V gene: TRBV15; J gene: TRBJ1-6; D gene: -; clone size: -; CDR3 length: 13; CDR3 protein: CATSKTHNSPLHF; CDR3 DNA: TGTGCCACCAGCAAAACGCATAATTCACCCCTCCACTTT
V gene: TRBV19; J gene: TRBJ2-1; D gene: -; clone size: -; CDR3 length: 12; CDR3 protein: CASRHIPNEQFF; CDR3 DNA: TGTGCCAGTAGGCACATCCCAAATGAGCAGTTCTTC
V gene: TRBV6-1; J gene: TRBJ2-7; D gene: TRBD2; clone size: -; CDR3 length: 13; CDR3 protein: CASRTSGSYEQYF; CDR3 DNA: TGTGCCAGCAGGACTAGCGGGTCCTACGAGCAGTACTTC
V gene: TRBV7-5; J gene: TRBJ2-7; D gene: -; clone size: once; CDR3 length: 14; CDR3 protein: CANGGGNEGYEQYF; CDR3 DNA: TGTGCGAATGGGGGAGGGAATGAGGGCTACGAGCAGTACTTC
V gene: TRBV14; J gene: TRBJ1-1; D gene: -; clone size: -; CDR3 length: 12; CDR3 protein: CASSPGALQAFF; CDR3 DNA: TGTGCCAGCAGCCCGGGGGCCCTACAAGCTTTCTTT
V gene: TRBV6-6; J gene: TRBJ2-5; D gene: TRBD1; clone size: -; CDR3 length: 14; CDR3 protein: CASSSPDRAETQYF; CDR3 DNA: TGTGCCAGCAGTTCCCCGGACAGGGCAGAGACCCAGTACTTC
V gene: TRBV7-3; J gene: TRBJ2-1; D gene: -; clone size: -; CDR3 length: 19; CDR3 protein: CASSLRREDSGASTHEQFF; CDR3 DNA: TGTGCCAGCAGCTTACGACGAGAGGACAGTGGAGCTAGCACGCATGAGCAGTTCTTC
V gene: TRBV2; J gene: TRBJ2-7; D gene: -; clone size: -; CDR3 length: 14; CDR3 protein: CASFKQAGSYEQYF; CDR3 DNA: TGTGCCAGCTTTAAACAAGCGGGCTCCTACGAGCAGTACTTC
V gene: TRBV2; J gene: TRBJ1-3; D gene: -; clone size: -; CDR3 length: 16; CDR3 protein: CASSEDRYPGGNTIYF; CDR3 DNA: TGTGCCAGCAGTGAAGATAGGTACCCCGGGGGAAACACCATATATTTT